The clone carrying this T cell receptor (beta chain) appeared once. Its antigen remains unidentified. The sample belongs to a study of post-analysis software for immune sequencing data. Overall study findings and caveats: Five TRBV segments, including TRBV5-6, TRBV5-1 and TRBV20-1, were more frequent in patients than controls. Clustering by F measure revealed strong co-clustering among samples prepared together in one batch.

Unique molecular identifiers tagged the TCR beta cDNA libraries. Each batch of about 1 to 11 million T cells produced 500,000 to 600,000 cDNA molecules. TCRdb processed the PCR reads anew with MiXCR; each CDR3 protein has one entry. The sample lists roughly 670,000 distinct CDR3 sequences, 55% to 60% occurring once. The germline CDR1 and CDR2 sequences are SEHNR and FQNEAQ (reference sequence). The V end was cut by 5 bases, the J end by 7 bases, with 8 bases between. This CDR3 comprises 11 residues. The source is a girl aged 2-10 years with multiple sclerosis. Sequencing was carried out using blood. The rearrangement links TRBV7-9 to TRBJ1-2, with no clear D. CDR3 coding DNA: TGTGCCAGCAGCCGTACGGTTGGCTACACCTTC. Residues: CASSRTVGYTF.